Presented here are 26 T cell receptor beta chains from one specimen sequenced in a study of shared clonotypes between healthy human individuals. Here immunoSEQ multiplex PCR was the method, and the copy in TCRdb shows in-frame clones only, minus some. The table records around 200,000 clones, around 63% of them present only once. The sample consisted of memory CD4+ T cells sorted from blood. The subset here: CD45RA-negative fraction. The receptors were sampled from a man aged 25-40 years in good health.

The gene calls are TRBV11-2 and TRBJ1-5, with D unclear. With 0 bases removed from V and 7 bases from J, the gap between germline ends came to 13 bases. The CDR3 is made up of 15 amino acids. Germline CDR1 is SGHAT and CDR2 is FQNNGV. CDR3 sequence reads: CASSLDPGGLQPQHF. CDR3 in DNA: TGTGCCAGCAGCTTAGATCCGGGAGGGCTCCAGCCCCAGCATTTT.

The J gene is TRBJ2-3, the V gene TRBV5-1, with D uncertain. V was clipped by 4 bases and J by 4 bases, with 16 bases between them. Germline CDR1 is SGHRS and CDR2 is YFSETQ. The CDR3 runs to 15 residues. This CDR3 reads CASSQARSVADTQYF. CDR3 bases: TGCGCCAGCAGCCAGGCCCGCTCCGTGGCAGATACGCAGTATTTT.

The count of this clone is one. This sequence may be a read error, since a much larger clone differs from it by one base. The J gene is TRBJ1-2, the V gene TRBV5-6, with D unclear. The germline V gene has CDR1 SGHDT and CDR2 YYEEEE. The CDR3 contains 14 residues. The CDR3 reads CVSRPPGSDYGYTF. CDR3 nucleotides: TGTGTCAGCAGACCCCCTGGGTCGGACTATGGCTACACCTTC.

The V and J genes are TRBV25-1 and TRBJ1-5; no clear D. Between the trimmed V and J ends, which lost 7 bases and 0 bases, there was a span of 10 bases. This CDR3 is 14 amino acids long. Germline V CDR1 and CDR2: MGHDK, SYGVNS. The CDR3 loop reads CASTASGSNQPQHF. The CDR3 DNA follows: TGTGCCAGCACAGCATCGGGTAGCAATCAGCCCCAGCATTTT.

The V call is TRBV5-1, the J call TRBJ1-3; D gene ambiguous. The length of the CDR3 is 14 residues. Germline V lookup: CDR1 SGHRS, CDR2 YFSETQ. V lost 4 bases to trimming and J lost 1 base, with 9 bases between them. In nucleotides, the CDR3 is TGCGCCAGCAGCCTTGCGGGATCTGGAAACACCATATATTTT. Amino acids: CASSLAGSGNTIYF. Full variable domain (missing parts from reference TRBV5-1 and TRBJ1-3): KAGVTQTPRYLIKTRGQQVTLSCSPISGHRSVSWYQQTPGQGLQFLFEYFSETQRNKGNFPGRFSGRQFSNSRSEMNVSTLELGDSALYLCASSLAGSGNTIYFGEGSWLTVV.

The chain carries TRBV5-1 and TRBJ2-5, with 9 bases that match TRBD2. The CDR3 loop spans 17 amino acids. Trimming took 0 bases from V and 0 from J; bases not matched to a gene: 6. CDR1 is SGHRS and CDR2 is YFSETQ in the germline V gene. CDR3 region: CASSLGSSGAYQETQYF. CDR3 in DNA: TGCGCCAGCAGCTTGGGTTCTAGCGGGGCCTACCAAGAGACCCAGTACTTC.

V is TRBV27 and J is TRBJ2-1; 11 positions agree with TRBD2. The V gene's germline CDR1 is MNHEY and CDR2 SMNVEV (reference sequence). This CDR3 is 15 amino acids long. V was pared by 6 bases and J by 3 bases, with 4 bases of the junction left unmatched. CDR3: CASSRLAGFYNEQFF. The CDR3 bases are TGTGCCAGCAGCAGACTAGCGGGGTTCTACAATGAGCAGTTCTTC.

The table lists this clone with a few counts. CDR3 amino acids: CASSVLLGKGYTF. The CDR3 DNA reads TGTGCCAGCAGTGTCTTGTTAGGGAAAGGCTACACCTTC. The rearrangement links TRBV2 to TRBJ1-2; D unclear. The V gene's germline CDR1 is SNHLY and CDR2 FYNNEI. The CDR3 runs to 13 residues. Trimming took 4 bases from V and 8 from J, leaving 14 bases between them.

Written as DNA, the CDR3 is TGTGCCTCCGAGGGGGGGATTCGTAACTATGGCTACACCTTC. Translated, it gives CASEGGIRNYGYTF. The chain couples TRBV6-1 to TRBJ1-2, with D possibly TRBD1 on 6 matching bases. This CDR3 comprises 14 residues. Germline V gives CDR1 MNHNS, CDR2 SASEGT. Trimming cost V 11 bases and J 1 base, with 17 bases left between them.

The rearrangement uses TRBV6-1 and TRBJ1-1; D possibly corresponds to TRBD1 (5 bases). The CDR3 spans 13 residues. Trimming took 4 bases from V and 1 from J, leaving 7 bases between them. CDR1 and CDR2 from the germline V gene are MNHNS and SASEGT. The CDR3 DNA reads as TGTGCCAGCAGTGGCAGGGCGAACACTGAAGCTTTCTTT. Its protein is CASSGRANTEAFF.

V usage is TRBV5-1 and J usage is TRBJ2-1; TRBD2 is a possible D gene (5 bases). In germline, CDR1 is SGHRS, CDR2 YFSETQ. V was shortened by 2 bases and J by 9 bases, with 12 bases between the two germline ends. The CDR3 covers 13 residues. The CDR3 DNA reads TGCGCCAGCAGCTTAGCGTCGAGCGGTGAGCAGTTCTTC. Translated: CASSLASSGEQFF.

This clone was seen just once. DNA of the CDR3: TGCGCCAGCAGGCGGGTACCGGGACAAAACTCCTACGAGCAGTACTTC. Its protein is CASRRVPGQNSYEQYF. The rearrangement uses TRBV5-1 and TRBJ2-7; D may be TRBD1 (6 bases). The CDR3 is 16 residues long. The germline CDR1 and CDR2 sequences are SGHRS and YFSETQ. The V gene lost 5 bases and the J gene lost 0 bases, with 18 bases spanning the gap.

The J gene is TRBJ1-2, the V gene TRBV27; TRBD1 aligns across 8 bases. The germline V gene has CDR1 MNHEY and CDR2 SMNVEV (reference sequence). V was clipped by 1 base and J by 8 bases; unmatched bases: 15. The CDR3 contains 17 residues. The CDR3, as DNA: TGTGCCAGCAGTTTATGGGGACAGGCTACCCCCTCTGGCGGCTACACCTTC. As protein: CASSLWGQATPSGGYTF.

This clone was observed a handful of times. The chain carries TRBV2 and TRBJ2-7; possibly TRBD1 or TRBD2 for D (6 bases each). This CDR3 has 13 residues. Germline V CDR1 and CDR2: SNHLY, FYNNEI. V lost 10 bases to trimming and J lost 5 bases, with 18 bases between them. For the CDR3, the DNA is TGTGCCACCCAAGGGGGGACCTATAACGAGCAGTACTTC. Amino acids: CATQGGTYNEQYF.

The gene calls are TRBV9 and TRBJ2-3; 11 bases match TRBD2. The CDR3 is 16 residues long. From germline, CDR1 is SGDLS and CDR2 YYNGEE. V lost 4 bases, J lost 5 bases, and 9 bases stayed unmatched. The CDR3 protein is CASSPRLAGGVDTQYF. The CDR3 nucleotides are TGTGCCAGCAGCCCACGCCTAGCGGGGGGCGTAGATACGCAGTATTTT.

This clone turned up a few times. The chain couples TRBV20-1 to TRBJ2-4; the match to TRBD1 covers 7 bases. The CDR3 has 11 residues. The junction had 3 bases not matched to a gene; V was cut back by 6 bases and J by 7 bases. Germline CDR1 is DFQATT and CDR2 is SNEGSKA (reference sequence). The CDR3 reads CSAEQGNIQYF. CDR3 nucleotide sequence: TGCAGTGCCGAACAGGGGAACATTCAGTACTTC.

CDR3 protein: CATSRVTGVGTNEKLFF. In DNA form, the CDR3 reads TGTGCCACCAGCAGAGTTACAGGGGTTGGGACTAATGAAAAACTGTTTTTT. V gene TRBV15 combines with J gene TRBJ1-4, with 7 bases aligning to TRBD1. This CDR3 spans 17 amino acids. Germline-derived CDR1 and CDR2 are LNHNV and YYDKDF (reference sequence). The V segment lost 1 base and the J segment 2 bases; nucleotides outside the gene matches: 7.

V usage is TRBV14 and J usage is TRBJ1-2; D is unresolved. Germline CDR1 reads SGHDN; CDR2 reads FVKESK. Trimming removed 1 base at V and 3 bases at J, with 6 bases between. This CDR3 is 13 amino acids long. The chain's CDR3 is CASSQVIHYGYTF. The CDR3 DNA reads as TGTGCCAGCAGCCAAGTTATCCACTATGGCTACACCTTC.

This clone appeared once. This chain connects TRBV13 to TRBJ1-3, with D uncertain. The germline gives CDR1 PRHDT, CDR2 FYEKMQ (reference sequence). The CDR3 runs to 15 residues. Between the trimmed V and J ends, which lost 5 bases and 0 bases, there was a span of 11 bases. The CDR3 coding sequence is TGTGCCAGCAGCCGAAGGACCGACTCTGGAAACACCATATATTTT. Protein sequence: CASSRRTDSGNTIYF. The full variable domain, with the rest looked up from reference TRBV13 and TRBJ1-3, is AAGVIQSPRHLIKEKRETATLKCYPIPRHDTVYWYQQGPGQDPQFLISFYEKMQSDKGSIPDRFSAQQFSDYHSELNMSSLELGDSALYFCASSRRTDSGNTIYFGEGSWLTVV.

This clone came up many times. In DNA, the CDR3 is TGTGCCAGCAGTTTACCCAGCTCCCAAATCTACGAGCAGTACTTC. Translating it yields CASSLPSSQIYEQYF. This chain joins TRBV6-5 and TRBJ2-7, with D uncertain. CDR1 and CDR2 from the germline V gene are MNHEY and SVGAGI. The CDR3 sequence is 15 residues long. The V gene lost 4 bases and the J gene lost 3 bases, with 16 bases spanning the gap.

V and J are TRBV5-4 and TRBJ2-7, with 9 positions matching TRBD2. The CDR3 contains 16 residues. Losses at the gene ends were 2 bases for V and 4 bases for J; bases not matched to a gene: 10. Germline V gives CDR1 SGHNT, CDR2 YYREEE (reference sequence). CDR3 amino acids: CASSFFAGTSLYEQYF. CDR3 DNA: TGTGCCAGCAGCTTCTTCGCCGGGACTAGCCTTTACGAGCAGTACTTC.

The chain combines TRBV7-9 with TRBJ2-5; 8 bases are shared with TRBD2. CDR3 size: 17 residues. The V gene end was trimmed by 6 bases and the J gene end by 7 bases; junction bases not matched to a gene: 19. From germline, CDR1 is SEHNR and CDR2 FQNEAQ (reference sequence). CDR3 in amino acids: CASRPQAVAGHLGTQYF. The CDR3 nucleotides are TGTGCCAGCAGACCCCAAGCTGTAGCGGGACATCTAGGGACCCAGTACTTC.

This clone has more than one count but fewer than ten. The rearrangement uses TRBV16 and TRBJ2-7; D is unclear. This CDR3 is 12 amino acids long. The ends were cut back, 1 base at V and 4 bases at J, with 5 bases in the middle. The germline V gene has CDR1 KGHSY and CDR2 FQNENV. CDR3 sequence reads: CASSQFVYEQYF. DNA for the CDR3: TGTGCCAGCAGCCAATTCGTGTACGAGCAGTACTTC.

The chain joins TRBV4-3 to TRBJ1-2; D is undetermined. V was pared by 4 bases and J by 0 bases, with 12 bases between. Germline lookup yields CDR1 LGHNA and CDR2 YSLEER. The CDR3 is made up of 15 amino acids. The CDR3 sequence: CASSPPTASNYGYTF. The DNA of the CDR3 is TGCGCCAGCAGCCCACCGACCGCTTCTAACTATGGCTACACCTTC.

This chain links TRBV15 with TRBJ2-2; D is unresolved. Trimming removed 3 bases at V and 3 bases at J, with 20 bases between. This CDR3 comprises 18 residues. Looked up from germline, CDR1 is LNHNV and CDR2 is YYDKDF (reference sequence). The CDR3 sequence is CATSRGFPPMLDTGELFF. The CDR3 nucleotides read TGTGCCACCAGCAGGGGCTTCCCCCCGATGCTCGACACCGGGGAGCTGTTTTTT.

The CDR3 coding sequence is TGCGCCAGCAGAGAGGTGGGATCTGGGGCCAACGTCCTGACTTTC. This sequence encodes CASREVGSGANVLTF. This sequence joins TRBV5-1 and TRBJ2-6, with D hard to call. CDR3 size: 15 residues. Looked up from germline, CDR1 is SGHRS and CDR2 is YFSETQ. Between the trimmed V and J ends, which lost 5 bases and 1 base, there was a span of 10 bases.